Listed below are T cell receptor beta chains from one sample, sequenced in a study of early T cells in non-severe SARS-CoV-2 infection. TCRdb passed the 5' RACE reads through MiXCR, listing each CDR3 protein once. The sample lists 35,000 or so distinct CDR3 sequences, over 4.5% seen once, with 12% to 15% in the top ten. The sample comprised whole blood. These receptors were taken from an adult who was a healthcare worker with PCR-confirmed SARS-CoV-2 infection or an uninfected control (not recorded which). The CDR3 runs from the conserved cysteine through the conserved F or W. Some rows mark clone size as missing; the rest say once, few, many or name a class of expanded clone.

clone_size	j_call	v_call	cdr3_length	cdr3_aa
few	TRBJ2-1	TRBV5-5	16	CASSLGTSGTYNEQFF
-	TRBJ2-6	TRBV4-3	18	CASSQAPGQFSGANVLTF
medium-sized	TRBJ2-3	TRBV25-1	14	CASSVGDNTDTQYF
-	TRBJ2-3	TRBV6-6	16	CASSYSRVGGLDTQYF
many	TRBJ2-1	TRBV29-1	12	CSVGVGPNEQFF
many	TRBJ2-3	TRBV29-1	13	CSVEVTGTDTQYF
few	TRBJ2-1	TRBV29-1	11	CSVASYNEQFF
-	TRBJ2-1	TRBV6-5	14	CASSPPHWSGEQFF
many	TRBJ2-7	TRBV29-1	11	CSVHTGNEQYF
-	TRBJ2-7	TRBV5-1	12	CASSDSTYEQYF
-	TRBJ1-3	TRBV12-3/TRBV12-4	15	CASRTGTNSGNTIYF
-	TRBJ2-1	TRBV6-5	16	CASSYLDRGMGNEQFF
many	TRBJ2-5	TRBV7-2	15	CASSFASGAQETQYF
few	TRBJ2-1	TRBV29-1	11	CSVGRSNEQFF
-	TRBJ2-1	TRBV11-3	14	CASSLTQYYNEQFF
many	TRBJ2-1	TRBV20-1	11	CSASGGFEQFF
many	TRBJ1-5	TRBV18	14	CASSATHSNQPQHF
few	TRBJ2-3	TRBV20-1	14	CSASGLAGGDTQYF
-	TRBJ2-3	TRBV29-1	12	CSADTRTDTQYF
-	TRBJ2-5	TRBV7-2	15	CASSLELAGSRTQYF
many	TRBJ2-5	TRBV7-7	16	CASSLGTGQGGKTQYF
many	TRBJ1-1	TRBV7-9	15	CASSHGLSENTEAFF
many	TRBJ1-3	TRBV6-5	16	CASSPLTVGPVNTIYF
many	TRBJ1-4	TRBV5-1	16	CASRLGDRVPDEKLFF
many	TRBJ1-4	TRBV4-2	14	CASSQDLGATALFF
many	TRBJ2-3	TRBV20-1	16	CSARDLRTGHTDTQYF
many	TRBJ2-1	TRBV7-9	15	CASSSIRRAYNEQFF
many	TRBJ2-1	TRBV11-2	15	CASSLPFGAVGEQFF
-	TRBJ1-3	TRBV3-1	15	CASSPQFVSGNTIYF
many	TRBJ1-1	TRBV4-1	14	CASSQEGGRTEAFF
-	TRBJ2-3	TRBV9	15	CASSPRPARPDTQYF
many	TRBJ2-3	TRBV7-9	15	CASSLGTVFTDTQYF
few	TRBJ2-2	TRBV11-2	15	CASSPRGFGTGELFF
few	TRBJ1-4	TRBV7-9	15	CASSLVGGPNEKLFF
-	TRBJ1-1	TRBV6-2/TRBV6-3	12	CASSYGVTEAFF
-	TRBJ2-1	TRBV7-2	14	CASSLKVGDYEQFF